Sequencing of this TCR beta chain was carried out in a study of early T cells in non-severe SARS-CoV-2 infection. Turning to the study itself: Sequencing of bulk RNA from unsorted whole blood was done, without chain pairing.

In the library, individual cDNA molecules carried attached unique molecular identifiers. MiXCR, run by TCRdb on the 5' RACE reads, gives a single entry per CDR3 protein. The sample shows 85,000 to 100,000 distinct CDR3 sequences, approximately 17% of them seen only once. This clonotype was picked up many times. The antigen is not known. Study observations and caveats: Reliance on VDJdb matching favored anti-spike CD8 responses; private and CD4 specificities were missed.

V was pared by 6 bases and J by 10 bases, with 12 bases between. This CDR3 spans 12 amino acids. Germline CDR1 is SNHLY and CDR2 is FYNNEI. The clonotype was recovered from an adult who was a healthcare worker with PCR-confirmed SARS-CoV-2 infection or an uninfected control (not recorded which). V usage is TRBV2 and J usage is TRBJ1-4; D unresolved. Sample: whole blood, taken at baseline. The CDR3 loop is CASREQGSKLFF. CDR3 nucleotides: TGTGCCAGCAGAGAACAAGGTTCAAAACTGTTTTTT.